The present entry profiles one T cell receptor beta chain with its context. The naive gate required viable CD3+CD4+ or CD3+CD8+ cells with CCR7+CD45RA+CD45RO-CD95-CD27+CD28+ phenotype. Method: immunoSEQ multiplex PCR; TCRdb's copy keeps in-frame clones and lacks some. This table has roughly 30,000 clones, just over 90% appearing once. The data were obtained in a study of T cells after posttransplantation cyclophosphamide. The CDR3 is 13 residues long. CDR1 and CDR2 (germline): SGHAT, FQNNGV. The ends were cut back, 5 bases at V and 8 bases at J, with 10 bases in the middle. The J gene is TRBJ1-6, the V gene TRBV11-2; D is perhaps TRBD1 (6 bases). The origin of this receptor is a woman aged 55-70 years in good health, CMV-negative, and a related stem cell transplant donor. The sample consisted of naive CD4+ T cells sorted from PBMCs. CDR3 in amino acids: CASSARQDSPLHF. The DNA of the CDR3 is TGTGCCAGCAGCGCGCGACAGGATTCACCCCTCCACTTT.